One T cell receptor beta chain is described in this entry. Its cognate antigen has yet to be identified. Per-base quality was not reported, and no clone a single base away is much larger than it. The data are from a study of T-cell memory formation after mild COVID-19 (dated by TCRdb to about 2021). For the wider study: Most TCR sequence clusters were specific to one of the two donors. In two donors, T-cell clones that expanded and contracted after mild COVID-19 were followed by sequencing TCRalpha and TCRbeta repertoires longitudinally. The cohort was made up of two young adult volunteers, one female and one male, who were previously healthy. Overall study outcomes, separate from this receptor: Only a couple of mild cases were covered in the study, and larger cohorts including severe cases with pre-infection samples were considered necessary. Some responding clones were detected in pre-infection memory, which suggested that pre-existing cross-reactive memory T cells had joined the SARS-CoV-2 response. Clones contracting from day 15 to 85 had balanced CD4/CD8 phenotypes, while a second wave expanding from day 15 to 37 was biased towards CD4+. SARS-CoV-2 specificity of the second-wave clones peaking on day 37 was not confirmed. Contracting CD4+ clones appeared mostly in the CM and EM memory subsets, whereas CD8+ clones were enriched in EMRA.

Ficoll-Paque density gradient centrifugation was the method used to isolate PBMCs. Sequenced using an Illumina NovaSeq 6000. TCRalpha and TCRbeta cDNA libraries were built by 5'RACE with constant-segment primers, adding sample barcodes and unique molecular identifiers. RNA was extracted from every sample with Trizol reagent. Library amplification was performed in two PCR steps, and a second sample barcode and Illumina TruSeq adapters were introduced in the second step. Sequencing of libraries was performed on an Illumina NovaSeq with 2 x 150 bp paired-end reads. On the study's bioinformatics: Demultiplexing of reads and collapsing into UMI-guided consensus sequences were performed with migec v1.2.7. With mixcr v2.1.11, UMI consensuses were aligned to TRA and TRB V and J templates and assembled into clonotypes. Clonotypes were classified as expanded or contracted when called significant by both edgeR and NoisET, with noise models trained on biological replicates. For edgeR calls, the cutoffs were a false discovery rate-adjusted p below 0.01 and a log2 fold-change threshold of 1. As an exploratory analysis of dynamics, max-normalized trajectories of the 1000 most abundant clonotypes were examined by PCA with hierarchical clustering. Separately sequenced CD4+ and CD8+ repertoires were used to assign the CD4 or CD8 phenotype of responding clones. TCRdb reran the public reads through fastp at Q25 and MiXCR, keeping productive beta chains. Identical CDR3 proteins give one entry, which carries the most common genes and DNA. TCRdb's processing, not the authors', yielded these V and J calls. This sample has a few hundred thousand distinct CDR3 sequences in its table, and roughly 19% of those were observed once. Of the sample, roughly a fifth is held by the ten largest clones.

The junction carries 9 bases between V and J, which are trimmed by 5 bases and 5 bases respectively. Taken from the germline V gene, the CDR1 and CDR2 loops are SGHTA and FQGNSA. From cysteine to phenylalanine, the CDR3 is 12 amino acids long. Only the CDR3 DNA is retained, 36 bases long and in frame from the first base. Sequencing was carried out using PBMCs or a T cell subset sorted from them (not recorded which). The chain uses TRBV7-2 and TRBJ2-5; the D gene identity is not certain. The clonotype comes from a man in his late teens or twenties who had mild COVID-19 (a few samples of this study predate the infection). The sample titles of this study are shuffled in the database, so cell type and time point are left out; the donor was told from shared clones. The CDR3 in this case is CASSAYGETQYF. The nucleotide sequence reads TGTGCCAGCAGCGCGTACGGGGAGACCCAGTACTTC. When the CDR3 is completed using the reference TRBV7-2 and TRBJ2-5 genes on either side, the full variable domain is GAGVSQSPSNKVTEKGKDVELRCDPISGHTALYWYRQSLGQGLEFLIYFQGNSAPDKSGLPSDRFSAERTGGSVSTLTIQRTQQEDSAVYLCASSAYGETQYFGPGTRLLVL.